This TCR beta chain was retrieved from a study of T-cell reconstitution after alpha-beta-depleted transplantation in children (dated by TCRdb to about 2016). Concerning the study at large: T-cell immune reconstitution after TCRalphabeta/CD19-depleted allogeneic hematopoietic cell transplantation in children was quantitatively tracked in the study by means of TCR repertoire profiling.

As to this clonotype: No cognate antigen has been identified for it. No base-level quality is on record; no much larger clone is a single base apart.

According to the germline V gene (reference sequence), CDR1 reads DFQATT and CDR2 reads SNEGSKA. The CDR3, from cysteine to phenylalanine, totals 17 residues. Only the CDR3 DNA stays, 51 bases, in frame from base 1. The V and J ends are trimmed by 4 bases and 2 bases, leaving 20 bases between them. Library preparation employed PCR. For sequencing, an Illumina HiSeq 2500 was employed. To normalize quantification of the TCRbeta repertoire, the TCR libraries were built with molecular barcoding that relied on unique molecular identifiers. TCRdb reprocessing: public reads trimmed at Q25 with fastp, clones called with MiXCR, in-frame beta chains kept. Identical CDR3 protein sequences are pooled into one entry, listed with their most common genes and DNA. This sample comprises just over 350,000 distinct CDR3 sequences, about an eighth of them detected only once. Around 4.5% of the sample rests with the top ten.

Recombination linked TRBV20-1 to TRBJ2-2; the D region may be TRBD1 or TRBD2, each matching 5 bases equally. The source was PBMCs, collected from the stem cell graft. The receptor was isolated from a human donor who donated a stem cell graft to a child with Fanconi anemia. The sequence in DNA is TGCAGTGCTATACGACTAAGTGGGGACCTAAACACCGGGGAGCTGTTTTTT. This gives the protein CSAIRLSGDLNTGELFF.